This T cell receptor beta chain was recorded in a study of blood T cell repertoires in COVID-19. As for the study in general: Samples representing acute and convalescent COVID-19 were sourced from the United States, Italy and Spain.

The CDR3 runs 14 residues. Germline V gene sequence: CDR1 SGHRS, CDR2 YFSETQ. V was trimmed by 0 bases and J by 1 base, leaving 7 bases between them. Per the authors' pipeline: Estimated nucleated cell counts came from reference gene primer amplification. Method: immunoSEQ multiplex PCR; TCRdb's copy keeps in-frame clones and lacks some. V, J and clone size were drawn from that table, and D and trimming were deduced from the DNA. The table lists roughly 80,000 clones, around 74% of them singletons. This clone appeared a single time. The rearrangement links TRBV5-1 to TRBJ2-5; D not certain. The sequencing sample was made of peripheral blood. The receptor's source is a human donor in a cohort sampled during active COVID-19. CDR3 region: CASSLGAPQETQYF. The CDR3 DNA reads TGCGCCAGCAGCTTGGGGGCCCCCCAAGAGACCCAGTACTTC.